These 22 T cell receptor beta chains were all obtained from the same sample, sequenced in a study of a mutant IDH1 vaccine in newly diagnosed glioma. No cognate antigen is known for these TCRs. Specified time point: week 23, last vaccination. Every vaccine dose comprised 300 ug of mutant IDH1 20-mer peptide plus topical imiquimod. TCRdb's copy holds only in-frame clones and misses some; the assay was immunoSEQ multiplex PCR. This sample carries about 33,000 clones, approximately 88% of them seen once, and the ten largest clones take around 2.4%. The specimen comprised PBMCs, sampled from a glioma patient whose treatment included an IDH1 peptide vaccine. These receptors all stem from a man aged 40-49 years with glioma.

The rearrangement joins TRBV27 to TRBJ2-3; D might be TRBD2 (7 bases). The CDR3 has 15 residues. Trimming took 4 bases from V and 3 from J, leaving 14 bases between them. Germline V gene lookup returns CDR1 MNHEY and CDR2 SMNVEV (reference sequence). The CDR3: CASSYGGRKTDTQYF. CDR3 DNA sequence: TGTGCCAGCAGTTACGGGGGGCGCAAAACAGATACGCAGTATTTT.

V and J are TRBV15 and TRBJ1-5; perhaps TRBD1 as D (5 bases). This CDR3 is built from 15 residues. V was trimmed by 2 bases and J by 0 bases, leaving 8 bases between them. From germline, CDR1 is LNHNV and CDR2 YYDKDF (reference sequence). The CDR3 bases are TGTGCCACCAGCAGACGACAGCATAGCAATCAGCCCCAGCATTTT. Its protein is CATSRRQHSNQPQHF.

The chain links TRBV5-5 to TRBJ2-5; 8 nucleotides align to TRBD2. Germline V CDR1 and CDR2: SGHKS, YYEKEE (reference sequence). The CDR3 contains 17 residues. V dropped 3 bases and J dropped 5; count of bases not matched to a gene: 15. The CDR3 protein is CASSSPPLAGSLETQYF. CDR3 DNA: TGTGCCAGCAGCTCCCCACCCTTAGCGGGAAGTCTGGAGACCCAGTACTTC.

This chain connects TRBV29-1 to TRBJ1-1; D is unresolved. The CDR3 is 11 amino acids. CDR1 and CDR2 (germline): SQVTM, ANQGSEA. The V gene lost 7 bases and the J gene lost 0 bases, with 6 bases spanning the gap. CDR3 region: CSALVNTEAFF. The CDR3 DNA is TGCAGCGCCCTAGTGAACACTGAAGCTTTCTTT.

This clone was counted a few times. The genes are TRBV5-1 and TRBJ1-1; D remains unclear. The germline CDR1 and CDR2 sequences are SGHRS and YFSETQ. The CDR3 is made up of 14 amino acids. V dropped 2 bases and J dropped 1 base, with 9 bases sitting between them. The CDR3 reads CASSFRAPNTEAFF. The CDR3, as DNA: TGCGCCAGCAGCTTTAGGGCTCCGAACACTGAAGCTTTCTTT.

The V and J genes are TRBV11-2 and TRBJ2-7; D tentatively reads TRBD1 or TRBD2 (6 bases each). Between the trimmed V and J ends, which lost 5 bases and 2 bases, there was a span of 22 bases. CDR3 length: 17 residues. The V gene's germline CDR1 is SGHAT and CDR2 FQNNGV. The CDR3 region is CASSPINRGGRPYEQYF. CDR3 bases: TGTGCCAGCAGCCCAATTAACCGAGGGGGGCGACCCTACGAGCAGTACTTC. The whole variable domain, filled in from reference TRBV11-2 and TRBJ2-7, reads EAGVAQSPRYKIIEKRQSVAFWCNPISGHATLYWYQQILGQGPKLLIQFQNNGVVDDSQLPKDRFSAERLKGVDSTLKIQPAKLEDSAVYLCASSPINRGGRPYEQYFGPGTRLTVT.

The chain is built from TRBV7-9 and TRBJ2-2; D may match TRBD1 or TRBD2 (5 bases each). Looked up from germline, CDR1 is SEHNR and CDR2 is FQNEAQ (reference sequence). V lost 5 bases to trimming and J lost 2 bases, with 12 bases between them. The length of the CDR3 is 15 residues. This CDR3 reads CASSREGRNTGELFF. CDR3 coding DNA: TGTGCCAGCAGCAGAGAGGGGAGAAACACCGGGGAGCTGTTTTTT.

The chain links TRBV7-2 to TRBJ1-1, with D hard to call. The CDR3 sequence is 12 residues long. Trimming removed 6 bases from V and 4 bases from J, with 9 bases in between. CDR1 and CDR2 (germline): SGHTA, FQGNSA. The CDR3, as DNA: TGTGCCAGCAGTCACGTAGGCACTGAAGCTTTCTTT. This codes for CASSHVGTEAFF. The full variable domain, with the rest looked up from reference TRBV7-2 and TRBJ1-1, is GAGVSQSPSNKVTEKGKDVELRCDPISGHTALYWYRQSLGQGLEFLIYFQGNSAPDKSGLPSDRFSAERTGGSVSTLTIQRTQQEDSAVYLCASSHVGTEAFFGQGTRLTVV.

The chain carries TRBV19 and TRBJ1-5; D perhaps matches TRBD1 (5 bases). The CDR3 consists of 15 residues. V was shortened by 2 bases and J by 3 bases, with 11 bases between the two germline ends. Germline-derived CDR1 and CDR2 are LNHDA and SQIVND (reference sequence). The chain's CDR3 is CASSISGGTNQPQHF. In nucleotides, the CDR3 is TGTGCCAGTAGTATAAGTGGGGGAACCAATCAGCCCCAGCATTTT.

This chain links TRBV6-1 with TRBJ2-1; D is possibly TRBD1 or TRBD2 (5 bases each). The length of the CDR3 is 13 residues. Trimming took 10 bases from V and 2 from J, leaving 12 bases between them. Germline loops: CDR1 MNHNS, CDR2 SASEGT. The CDR3 spells CAIRDGTYNEQFF. For the CDR3, the DNA is TGTGCCATCCGGGACGGAACCTACAATGAGCAGTTCTTC.

The V call is TRBV2, the J call TRBJ1-1; D gene uncertain. The CDR3 consists of 13 residues. CDR1 SNHLY and CDR2 FYNNEI come from the germline V gene. V lost 7 bases, J lost 3 bases, and 12 bases lay in between. CDR3 sequence reads: CASTGLRDTEAFF. In nucleotides, the CDR3 is TGTGCCAGCACCGGCCTCCGGGACACTGAAGCTTTCTTT.

The rearrangement joins TRBV19 to TRBJ2-3, with a weak D call TRBD2 (6 bases). This CDR3 has 13 residues. V lost 5 bases and J 4 bases, leaving 10 bases between the germline ends. Germline V CDR1 and CDR2: LNHDA, SQIVND (reference sequence). The CDR3 protein is CASSSRDPDTQYF. The CDR3 bases are TGTGCCAGTAGTTCGCGGGACCCAGATACGCAGTATTTT.

This clone came up a few times. The chain joins TRBV10-3 to TRBJ1-2, with D maybe TRBD1 (5 bases). Germline CDR1 is ENHRY and CDR2 is SYGVKD. Trimming pared 8 bases from V and 8 bases from J, leaving 21 bases between. This CDR3 is built from 14 residues. The CDR3 bases are TGTGCCATCGGGGAAAGTACCGGGGCGGGAGGCTACACCTTC. This sequence encodes CAIGESTGAGGYTF.

V gene TRBV11-2 combines with J gene TRBJ2-7; 7 positions agree with TRBD1. This CDR3 has 13 amino acids. J gave up 5 bases and V 5 bases, and 6 bases lay outside the gene matches. Germline CDR1 and CDR2: SGHAT and FQNNGV. The CDR3 protein is CASSQHRGDEQYV. The DNA of the CDR3 is TGTGCCAGCAGCCAGCACAGGGGAGACGAGCAGTACGTC.

V usage is TRBV4-1 and J usage is TRBJ2-7; the match to TRBD2 covers 7 bases. Trimming removed 1 base from V and 4 bases from J; junction bases left unmatched: 7. Germline-derived CDR1 and CDR2 are MGHRA and YSYEKL. There are 15 residues in the CDR3. CDR3 residues: CASSQAAGRAYEQYV. DNA for the CDR3: TGCGCCAGCAGCCAAGCCGCGGGGAGGGCGTACGAGCAGTACGTC.

The V call is TRBV7-8, the J call TRBJ2-7; TRBD1 is a possible D gene (5 bases). Germline V gives CDR1 SGHVS, CDR2 FQNEAQ. CDR3 length: 14 amino acids. The V and J ends lost 2 bases and 0 bases respectively, with 8 bases between them. CDR3 in amino acids: CASSLRQGSYEQYF. The CDR3 DNA is TGTGCCAGCAGCTTACGCCAGGGCTCCTACGAGCAGTACTTC.

A few counts support this clone. The rearrangement joins TRBV25-1 to TRBJ2-3; 9 positions agree with TRBD1. The CDR3 is 16 residues long. CDR1 is MGHDK, CDR2 SYGVNS, per germline. Trimming at V came to 2 bases and at J to 5 bases, leaving 8 bases not matched to a gene. The CDR3 is CASSEPTGGRQDTQYF. The DNA of the CDR3 is TGTGCCAGCAGTGAACCAACAGGGGGCAGGCAAGATACGCAGTATTTT.

This chain connects TRBV5-6 to TRBJ2-2, with 9 bases aligning to TRBD1. The CDR3 covers 15 residues. Trimming removed 4 bases from V and 2 bases from J; junction bases left unmatched: 3. Looked up from germline, CDR1 is SGHDT and CDR2 is YYEEEE. CDR3 DNA: TGTGCCAGCAGCCTGGGACAGGGTAACACCGGGGAGCTGTTTTTT. This translates into CASSLGQGNTGELFF.

This clone was detected a few times. The rearrangement links TRBV2 to TRBJ2-7; D is possibly TRBD2 (6 bases). Deletions cut 6 bases from V and 5 bases from J, with 20 bases between. The CDR3 is made up of 15 amino acids. From germline, CDR1 is SNHLY and CDR2 FYNNEI. The CDR3 DNA reads TGTGCCAGCAGAACCCTCGGGGGAGGAGACCACGAGCAGTACTTC. It translates to CASRTLGGGDHEQYF.

For this clone: An end of the junction does not agree with germline; a read error may underlie this. This chain joins TRBV29-1 and TRBJ1-2; 10 nucleotides agree with TRBD1. The CDR3 length is 15 residues. Germline CDR1 and CDR2: SQVTM and ANQGSEA. CDR3: CSAEDGGGTGVKGTF. For the CDR3, the DNA is TGCAGCGCTGAAGATGGGGGCGGGACAGGGGTTAAAGGGACCTTC.

The CDR3 sequence: CASSSALAGGFSSTDTQYF. The DNA for the CDR3 is TGTGCCAGCAGCTCCGCCCTAGCGGGAGGGTTCTCTAGCACAGATACGCAGTATTTT. The V gene is TRBV7-8, the J gene TRBJ2-3, with 12 bases fitting TRBD2. Looked up from germline, CDR1 is SGHVS and CDR2 is FQNEAQ. The J segment lost 0 bases and the V segment lost 4 bases, leaving 11 bases of the junction unmatched. There are 19 residues in the CDR3.

The genes are TRBV5-1 and TRBJ2-1; D gene ambiguous. Trimming shortened V by 5 bases and J by 2 bases, and 14 bases separated the two germline ends. Per the germline V gene, CDR1 is SGHRS and CDR2 is YFSETQ. The CDR3 totals 15 residues. CDR3 amino acids: CASSRTPGAYNEQFF. In DNA, the CDR3 is TGCGCCAGCAGTCGGACCCCCGGAGCCTACAATGAGCAGTTCTTC.